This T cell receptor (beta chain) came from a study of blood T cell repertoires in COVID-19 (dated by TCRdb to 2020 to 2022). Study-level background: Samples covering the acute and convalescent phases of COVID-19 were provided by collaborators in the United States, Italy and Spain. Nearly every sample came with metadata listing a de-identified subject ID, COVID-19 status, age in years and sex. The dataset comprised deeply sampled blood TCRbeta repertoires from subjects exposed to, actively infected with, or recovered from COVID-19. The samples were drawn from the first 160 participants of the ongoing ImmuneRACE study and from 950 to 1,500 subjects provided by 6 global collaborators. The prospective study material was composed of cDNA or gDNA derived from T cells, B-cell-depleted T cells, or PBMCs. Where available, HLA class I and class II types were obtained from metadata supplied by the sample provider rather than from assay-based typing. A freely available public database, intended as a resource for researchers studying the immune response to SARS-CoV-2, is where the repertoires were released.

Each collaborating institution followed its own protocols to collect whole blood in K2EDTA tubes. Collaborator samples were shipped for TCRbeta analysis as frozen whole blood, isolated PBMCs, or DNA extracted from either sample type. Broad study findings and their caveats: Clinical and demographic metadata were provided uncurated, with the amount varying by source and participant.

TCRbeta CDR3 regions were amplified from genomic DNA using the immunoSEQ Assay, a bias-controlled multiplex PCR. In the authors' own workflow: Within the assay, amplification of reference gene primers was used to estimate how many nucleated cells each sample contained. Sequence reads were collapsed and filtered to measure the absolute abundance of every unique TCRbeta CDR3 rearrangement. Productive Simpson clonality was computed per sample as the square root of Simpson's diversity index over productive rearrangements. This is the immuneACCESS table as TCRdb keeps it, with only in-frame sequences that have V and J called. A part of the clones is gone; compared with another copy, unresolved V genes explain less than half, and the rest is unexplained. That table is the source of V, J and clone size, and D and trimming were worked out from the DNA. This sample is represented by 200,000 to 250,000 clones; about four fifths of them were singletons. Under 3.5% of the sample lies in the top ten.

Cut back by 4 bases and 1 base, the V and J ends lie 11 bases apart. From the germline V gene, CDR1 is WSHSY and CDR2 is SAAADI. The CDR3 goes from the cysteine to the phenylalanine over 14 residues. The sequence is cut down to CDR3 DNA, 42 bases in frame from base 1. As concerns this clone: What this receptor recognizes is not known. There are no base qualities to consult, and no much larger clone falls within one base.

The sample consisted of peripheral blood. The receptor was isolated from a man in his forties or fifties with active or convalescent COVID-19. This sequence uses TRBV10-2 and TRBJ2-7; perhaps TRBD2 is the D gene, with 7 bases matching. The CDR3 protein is CASSGGGHSYEQYF. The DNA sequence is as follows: TGCGCCAGCAGTGGGGGGGGGCATTCCTACGAGCAGTACTTC.